This T cell receptor (beta chain) stems from a study of T cells in Graves' hyperthyroidism and ophthalmopathy. From germline, CDR1 is MNHEY and CDR2 SVGEGT. V shed 6 bases, J shed 3 bases, and the junction held 8 bases outside the gene matches. The CDR3 loop spans 15 amino acids. Amplified TCR beta CDR3 regions came from RNA transcripts. Researchers ran a first-round RT-PCR on the TCR CDR3 using the HTBI primer set. TCRdb reprocessed the multiplex PCR reads via MiXCR and lists one record per CDR3 protein. The sample has roughly 240,000 distinct CDR3 sequences, approximately 25% seen once. What was sequenced was blood. This receptor was identified in a woman aged 40 to 55 with Graves' ophthalmopathy. The chain employs TRBV6-2 or TRBV6-3 and TRBJ1-3, with TRBD1 matching over 7 bases. This chain's CDR3 is CASSHGDRSGNTIYF. Here the CDR3 DNA reads TGTGCCAGCAGCCACGGGGACAGAAGTGGAAACACCATATATTTT.